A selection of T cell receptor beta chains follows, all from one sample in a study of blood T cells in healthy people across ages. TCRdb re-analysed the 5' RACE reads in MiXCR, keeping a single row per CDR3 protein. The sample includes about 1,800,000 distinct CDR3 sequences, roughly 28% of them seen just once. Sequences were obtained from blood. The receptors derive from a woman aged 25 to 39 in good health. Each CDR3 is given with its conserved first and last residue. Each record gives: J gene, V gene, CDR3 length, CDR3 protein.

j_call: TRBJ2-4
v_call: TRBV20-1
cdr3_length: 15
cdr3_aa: CSAPPGLAGAGEQYF

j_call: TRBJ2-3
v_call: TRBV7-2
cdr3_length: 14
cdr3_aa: CASSLGQRGDTQYF

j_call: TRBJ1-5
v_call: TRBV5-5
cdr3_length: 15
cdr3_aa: CASSWDGFSNQPQHF

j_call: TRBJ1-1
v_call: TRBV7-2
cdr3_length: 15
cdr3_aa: CASSLTGQLNTEAFF

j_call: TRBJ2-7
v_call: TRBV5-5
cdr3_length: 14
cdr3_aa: CASSIPVASGEQYF

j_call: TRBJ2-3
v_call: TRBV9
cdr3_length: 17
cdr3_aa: CASSEAQGELSTDTQYF

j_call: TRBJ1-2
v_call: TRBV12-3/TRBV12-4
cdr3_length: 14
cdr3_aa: CASSFPDQLPGYTF

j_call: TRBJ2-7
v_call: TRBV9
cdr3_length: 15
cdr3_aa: CASSVGWDRGYEQYF

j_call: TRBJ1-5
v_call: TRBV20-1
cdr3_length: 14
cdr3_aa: CSARWGPGSLAQHF

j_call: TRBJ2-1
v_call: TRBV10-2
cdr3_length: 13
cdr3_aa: CASSRTGHNEQFF

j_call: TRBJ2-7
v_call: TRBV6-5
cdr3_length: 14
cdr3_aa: CASMGLADSYEQYF

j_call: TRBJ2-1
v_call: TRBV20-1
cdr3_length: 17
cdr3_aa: CSARDSSGTGSYNEQFF

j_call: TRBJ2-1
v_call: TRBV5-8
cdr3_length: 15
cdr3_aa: CASSLVVTAYNEQFF

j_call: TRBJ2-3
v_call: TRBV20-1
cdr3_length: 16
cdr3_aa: CSAAGTGILLGDTQYF

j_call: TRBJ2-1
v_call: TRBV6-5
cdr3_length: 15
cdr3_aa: CAGSYSGASYNEQFF

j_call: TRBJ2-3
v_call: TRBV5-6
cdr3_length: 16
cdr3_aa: CASSSGNLRDTDTQYF

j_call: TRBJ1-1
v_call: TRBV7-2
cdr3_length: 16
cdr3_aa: CASSLFDRAGNTEAFF

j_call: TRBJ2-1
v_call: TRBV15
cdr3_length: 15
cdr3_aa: CATSRDGAKTNEQFF

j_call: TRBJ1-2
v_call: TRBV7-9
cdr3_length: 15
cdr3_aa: CASSFGFQGADGYTF

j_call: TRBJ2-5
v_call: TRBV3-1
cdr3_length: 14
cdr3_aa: CASSNGGEQETQYF

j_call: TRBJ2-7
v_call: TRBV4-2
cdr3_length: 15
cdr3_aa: CASSQPLVSQDEQYF

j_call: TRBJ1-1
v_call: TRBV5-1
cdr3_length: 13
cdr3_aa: CASSPTGAGEAFF

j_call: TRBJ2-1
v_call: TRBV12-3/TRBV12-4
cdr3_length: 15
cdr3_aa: CASNFGGASYNEQFF

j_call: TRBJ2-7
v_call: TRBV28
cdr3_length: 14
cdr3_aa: CASSFGADSYEQYF

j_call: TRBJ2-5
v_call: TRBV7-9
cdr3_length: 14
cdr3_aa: CASSYRGNQETQYF

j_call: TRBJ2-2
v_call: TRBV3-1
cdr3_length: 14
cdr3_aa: CASRIAGGAGELFF

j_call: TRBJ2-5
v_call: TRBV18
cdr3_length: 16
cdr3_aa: CASSPNTGDRLVTQYF

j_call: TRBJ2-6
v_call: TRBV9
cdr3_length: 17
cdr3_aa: CASSEKGRMSRANVLTF

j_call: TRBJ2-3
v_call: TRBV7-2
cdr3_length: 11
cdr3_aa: CASSHSGREYF

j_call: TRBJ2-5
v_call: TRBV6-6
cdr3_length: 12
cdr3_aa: CASSYSGGAQYF

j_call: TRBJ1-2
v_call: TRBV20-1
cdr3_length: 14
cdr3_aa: CSVRARDGDYGYTF

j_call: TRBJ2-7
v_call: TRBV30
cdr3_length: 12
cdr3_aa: CAWGTSYCEQYF

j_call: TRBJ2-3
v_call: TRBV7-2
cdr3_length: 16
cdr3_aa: CASSSLAGGNVDTQYF

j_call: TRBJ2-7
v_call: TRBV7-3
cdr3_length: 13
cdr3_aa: CASSLTPGNEQYF

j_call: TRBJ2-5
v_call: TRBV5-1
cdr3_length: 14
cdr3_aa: CASSLGQGRETQYF

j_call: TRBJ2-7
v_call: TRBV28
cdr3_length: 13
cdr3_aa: CASSFGHLYEQYF

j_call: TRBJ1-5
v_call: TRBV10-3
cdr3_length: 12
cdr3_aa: CAISPGSQPQHF

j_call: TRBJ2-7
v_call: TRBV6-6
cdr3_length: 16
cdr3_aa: CASSDAGTSGAYEQYF

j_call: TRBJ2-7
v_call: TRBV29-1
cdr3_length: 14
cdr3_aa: CSIEAGLGLIEQYF

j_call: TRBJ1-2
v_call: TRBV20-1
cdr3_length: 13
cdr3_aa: CSARAGRNYGYTF

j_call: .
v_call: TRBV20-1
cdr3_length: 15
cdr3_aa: CSARDRLAGAREQYF